This TCR beta chain was captured in a study of T cell responses to AZD1222 COVID-19 vaccine. General study points: Donors were mostly white British, more females; clonal diversity possibly underestimated. Among those given AZD1222, only five or six were seropositive at baseline. Spike-specific TCR repertoires showed rising breadth and depth after two AZD1222 doses. Every sample of the repertoires postdated the peak T cell response.

In the case of this clone: Its antigen is not known.

Germline-derived CDR1 and CDR2 are LNHDA and SQIVND (reference sequence). V lost 4 bases, J lost 0 bases, and 7 bases lay in between. The CDR3 is made up of 13 amino acids. Profiling relied on immunoSEQ multiplex PCR, and the TCRdb table lists in-frame clones only, not all of them. The table records about 190,000 clones, 87% of them present only once. This chain joins TRBV19 and TRBJ2-7, with unresolved D. This specimen consisted of peripheral blood, obtained on day 0 of MenACWY control vaccination. The receptor comes from an adult in good health. CDR3 in amino acids: CASSNLDSYEQYF. The CDR3 bases are TGTGCCAGTAGTAATCTGGACTCCTACGAGCAGTACTTC.